The clone carrying this T cell receptor beta chain was seen ten or more times. This sample is part of a study of regulatory T cells in long-lasting Graves disease. Through Arm-PCR of CDR3 regions and iRepertoire HTBI primers, TCR beta libraries were built. Using its own MiXCR run on the multiplex PCR reads, TCRdb lists one record per CDR3 protein. The sample contains 300,000 to 400,000 distinct CDR3 sequences, approximately 15% of which appear only once. The CDR3 has 13 amino acids. Germline V gives CDR1 GTSNPN, CDR2 SVGIG (reference sequence). V was pared by 4 bases and J by 2 bases, with 11 bases between. Noted time point: newly diagnosed GD, antithyroid drugs for less than 3 months. The TCR library was prepared using RNA isolated from PBMCs. The data were also submitted as part of a second study, on T cells in Graves' hyperthyroidism and ophthalmopathy.

The chain couples TRBV30 to TRBJ2-5, with D possibly matching TRBD2 (6 bases). This sample comprised peripheral blood mononuclear cells (PBMCs), obtained at new diagnosis, from a patient treated with antithyroid drugs. This TCR was sampled from a middle-aged man with Graves disease. CDR3 protein: CAWNRLDQETQYF. The CDR3 nucleotides are TGTGCCTGGAACAGACTAGATCAAGAGACCCAGTACTTC.